These 10 T cell receptor beta chains were sequenced from one sample in a study of cytomegalovirus exposure and HLA in healthy donors. 60 Vbeta and 13 Jbeta primers were used in PCR. TCRdb's copy holds only in-frame clones and misses some; the assay was immunoSEQ multiplex PCR. This table holds under 95,000 clones. The sequencing input was PBMCs. These receptors all stem from a man aged 18 to 30 in good health and CMV-seropositive.

The V gene is TRBV5-1, the J gene TRBJ2-7, with 9 bases aligning to TRBD2. Germline CDR1 and CDR2: SGHRS and YFSETQ. V lost 2 bases, J lost 4 bases, and 10 bases stayed unmatched. The CDR3 totals 16 residues. As DNA, the CDR3 is TGCGCCAGCAGCTTAGTGATAGCGGGAGCAGGTTACGAGCAGTACTTC. Translated: CASSLVIAGAGYEQYF.

J is TRBJ1-1 and V is TRBV2; D is uncertain. The CDR3 runs to 12 residues. CDR1 is SNHLY and CDR2 is FYNNEI in the germline V gene. CDR3 sequence: CVESEGHGEAFF. The DNA for the CDR3 is TGTGTCGAATCGGAGGGTCACGGTGAAGCTTTCTTT.

The chain links TRBV9 to TRBJ1-2; 9 bases map to TRBD1. Germline lookup yields CDR1 SGDLS and CDR2 YYNGEE. The CDR3 loop spans 17 amino acids. J was trimmed by 5 bases and V by 0 bases; bases with no gene match: 11. The CDR3 loop is CASSVEWTGARGYGYTF. The CDR3 region has the DNA TGTGCCAGCAGCGTAGAGTGGACAGGGGCCCGGGGATATGGCTACACCTTC.

V gene TRBV11-2 combines with J gene TRBJ1-1, with 7 positions matching TRBD1. The CDR3 runs to 15 residues. Germline CDR1 is SGHAT and CDR2 is FQNNGV. Trimming cost V 3 bases and J 5 bases; bases outside gene matches: 9. CDR3 residues: CASSLAGQIGTEAFF. CDR3 DNA: TGTGCCAGCAGCTTGGCGGGACAGATCGGAACTGAAGCTTTCTTT.

This chain uses TRBV11-2 with TRBJ2-1; TRBD2 matches at 10 bases. This CDR3 has 16 residues. J lost 4 bases, V lost 5 bases, and 8 bases had no gene match. Germline CDR1 and CDR2: SGHAT and FQNNGV. The CDR3 DNA reads TGTGCCAGCAGCCCTTATAGCGGGGGGCCTTACAATGAGCAGTTCTTC. This gives the protein CASSPYSGGPYNEQFF.

The rearrangement joins TRBV5-1 to TRBJ2-1, with 8 nucleotides matching TRBD2. The CDR3 has 15 residues. Trimming took 4 bases from V and 10 from J; bases not matched to a gene: 13. Germline loops: CDR1 SGHRS, CDR2 YFSETQ. The CDR3 reads CASSPLAGLEGEQFF. The CDR3 DNA follows: TGCGCCAGCAGCCCCCTCGCGGGACTAGAAGGCGAGCAGTTCTTC.

V gene TRBV6-5 combines with J gene TRBJ1-1; D is unclear. CDR1 MNHEY and CDR2 SVGAGI come from the germline V gene. The CDR3 loop spans 11 amino acids. Trimming took 8 bases from V and 3 from J, leaving 7 bases between them. The CDR3 protein is CASFGYTEAFF. The CDR3 DNA reads as TGTGCCAGCTTTGGCTACACTGAAGCTTTCTTT.

Of note for this clone: In the same sample, other DNA sequences code for this CDR3. This rearrangement joins TRBV6-1 to TRBJ1-2; no reliable D call. Deletions cut 6 bases from V and 2 bases from J, with 7 bases between. Germline CDR1 is MNHNS and CDR2 is SASEGT. This CDR3 has 12 residues. Here the CDR3 DNA reads TGTGCCAGCAGCCTCCCCAACTATGGCTACACCTTC. Residues: CASSLPNYGYTF.

The J gene is TRBJ1-1, the V gene TRBV5-4, with TRBD1 matching over 7 bases. Germline V CDR1 and CDR2: SGHNT, YYREEE (reference sequence). V dropped 4 bases and J dropped 5; count of bases not matched to a gene: 8. The CDR3 consists of 14 residues. The CDR3 sequence: CASSRRQGRTEAFF. The CDR3 nucleotides read TGTGCCAGCAGCCGTAGACAGGGAAGGACTGAAGCTTTCTTT.

This sequence joins TRBV7-9 and TRBJ1-1; D not resolved. Germline CDR1 SEHNR, CDR2 FQNEAQ (reference sequence). The CDR3 is 16 amino acids. The ends were cut back, 0 bases at V and 1 base at J, with 12 bases in the middle. CDR3: CASSLAGEPKNTEAFF. The DNA of the CDR3 is TGTGCCAGCAGCTTAGCGGGCGAACCTAAGAACACTGAAGCTTTCTTT.